The source of this T cell receptor beta chain is a study of shared clonotypes between healthy human individuals. Study-level background: Serving as donors were a couple of women and three men, whose ages spanned 18 to 49. Each donor had three CD4 naive, three CD4 memory, two CD8 naive and one CD8 memory plate. Study outcomes and limitations: Sharing of clonotypes among donors was expected to vary with sequencing depth.

Generated by immunoSEQ multiplex PCR, the TCRdb table keeps only in-frame clones and is missing some. The sample holds some 2.1 million clones, roughly 94% seen once. V shed 0 bases and J shed 4 bases, with 4 bases lying between them. In germline, CDR1 is KGHSH, CDR2 LQKENI. The CDR3 runs to 14 residues. As to this clone: Its antigen is as yet unknown. Additional DNA sequences in this sample encode the identical CDR3.

Sequenced sample: naive CD4+ T cells sorted from blood. Subset described: CD45RA+ positively selected. V gene TRBV18 combines with J gene TRBJ2-6; D unclear. The receptor was derived from a man younger than 35 in good health. CDR3 in amino acids: CASSPPSGANVLTF. The CDR3 nucleotides read TGTGCCAGCTCACCACCTTCAGGGGCCAACGTCCTGACTTTC.